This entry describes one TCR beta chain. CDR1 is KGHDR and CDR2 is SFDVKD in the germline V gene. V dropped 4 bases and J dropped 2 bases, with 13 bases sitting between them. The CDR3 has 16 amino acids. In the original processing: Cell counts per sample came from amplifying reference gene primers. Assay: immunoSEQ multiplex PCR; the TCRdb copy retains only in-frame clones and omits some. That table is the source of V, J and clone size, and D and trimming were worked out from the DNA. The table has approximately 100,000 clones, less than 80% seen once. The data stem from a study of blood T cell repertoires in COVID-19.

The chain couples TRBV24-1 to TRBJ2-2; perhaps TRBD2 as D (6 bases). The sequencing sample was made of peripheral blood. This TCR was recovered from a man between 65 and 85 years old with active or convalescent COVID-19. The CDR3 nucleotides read TGTGCCACCAGTGACCCCGGGCGGGAAAACACCGGGGAGCTGTTTTTT. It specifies CATSDPGRENTGELFF.